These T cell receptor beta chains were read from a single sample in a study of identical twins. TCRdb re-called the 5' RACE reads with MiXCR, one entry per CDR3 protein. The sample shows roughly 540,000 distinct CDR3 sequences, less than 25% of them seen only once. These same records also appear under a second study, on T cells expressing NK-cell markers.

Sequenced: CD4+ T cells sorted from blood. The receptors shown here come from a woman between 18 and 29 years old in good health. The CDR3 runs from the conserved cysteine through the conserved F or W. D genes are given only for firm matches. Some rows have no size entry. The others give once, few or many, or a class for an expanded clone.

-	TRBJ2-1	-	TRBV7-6	CASSLRGPTSGHNEQFF	TGTGCCAGCAGCTTAAGGGGACCGACTTCGGGACACAATGAGCAGTTCTTC
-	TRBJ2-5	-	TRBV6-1	CASSPLSVQETQYF	TGTGCCAGCAGCCCACTTAGCGTCCAAGAGACCCAGTACTTC
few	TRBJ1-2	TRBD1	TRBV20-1	CSARDGETGGNYGYTF	TGCAGTGCTAGAGATGGCGAGACAGGGGGTAACTATGGCTACACCTTC
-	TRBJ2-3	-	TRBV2	CATPRKGGFGQYF	TGTGCCACACCGCGGAAGGGGGGATTTGGGCAGTATTTT
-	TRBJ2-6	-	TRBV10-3	CAITGSMGAGANVLTF	TGTGCCATCACCGGATCGATGGGGGCTGGGGCCAACGTCCTGACTTTC
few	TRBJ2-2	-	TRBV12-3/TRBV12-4	CASSADRSGELFF	TGTGCCAGCAGTGCCGACAGGTCCGGGGAGCTGTTTTTT
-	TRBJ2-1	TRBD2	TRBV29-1	CSVLRGEIYNEQFF	TGCAGCGTTCTACGGGGGGAGATCTACAATGAGCAGTTCTTC
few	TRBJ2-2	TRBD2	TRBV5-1	CASSRATSGRARNTGELFF	TGCGCCAGCAGCCGAGCGACTAGCGGGAGGGCCAGGAACACCGGGGAGCTGTTTTTT
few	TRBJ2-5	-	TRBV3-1	CASSQHREETQYF	TGTGCCAGCAGCCAACACAGGGAAGAGACCCAGTACTTC
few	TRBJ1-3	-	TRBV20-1	CSAGGGNSGNTIYF	TGCAGTGCTGGAGGAGGAAACTCTGGAAACACCATATATTTT
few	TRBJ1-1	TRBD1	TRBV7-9	CASSLERGLAFF	TGTGCCAGCAGCTTAGAGAGGGGGCTGGCTTTCTTT
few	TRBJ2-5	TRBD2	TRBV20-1	CSADRGLDETQYF	TGCAGTGCCGACAGAGGACTAGACGAGACCCAGTACTTC
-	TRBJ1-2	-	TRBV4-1	CASRREGSPIYGYTF	TGCGCCAGCCGCCGCGAGGGTTCCCCAATCTATGGCTACACCTTC